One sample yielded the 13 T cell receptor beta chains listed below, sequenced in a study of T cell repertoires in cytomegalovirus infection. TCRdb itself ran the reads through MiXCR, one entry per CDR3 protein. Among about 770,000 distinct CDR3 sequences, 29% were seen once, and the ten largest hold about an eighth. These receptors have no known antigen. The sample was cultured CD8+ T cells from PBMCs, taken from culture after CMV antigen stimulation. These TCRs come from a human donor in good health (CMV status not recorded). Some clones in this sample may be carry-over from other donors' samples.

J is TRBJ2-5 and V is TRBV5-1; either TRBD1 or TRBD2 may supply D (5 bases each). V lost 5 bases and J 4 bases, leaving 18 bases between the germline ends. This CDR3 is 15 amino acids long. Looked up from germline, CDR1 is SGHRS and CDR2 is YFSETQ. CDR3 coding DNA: TGCGCCAGCAGGGTCCCGGGGCCTCTTGCAGAGACCCAGTACTTC. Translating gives CASRVPGPLAETQYF.

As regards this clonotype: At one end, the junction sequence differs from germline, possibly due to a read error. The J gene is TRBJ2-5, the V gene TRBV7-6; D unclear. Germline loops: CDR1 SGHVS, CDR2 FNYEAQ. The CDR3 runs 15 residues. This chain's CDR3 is CACSLGPGLGETQYF. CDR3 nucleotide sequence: TGTGCCTGCAGCTTAGGGCCTGGGCTGGGGGAGACCCAGTACTTC.

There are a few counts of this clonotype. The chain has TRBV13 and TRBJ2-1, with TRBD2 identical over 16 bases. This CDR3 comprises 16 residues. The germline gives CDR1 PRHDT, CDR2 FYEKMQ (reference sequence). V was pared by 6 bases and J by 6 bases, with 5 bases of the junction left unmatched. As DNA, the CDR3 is TGTGCCAGCAGTCGTGGGACTAGCGGGGGGGCCAATGAGCAGTTCTTC. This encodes CASSRGTSGGANEQFF.

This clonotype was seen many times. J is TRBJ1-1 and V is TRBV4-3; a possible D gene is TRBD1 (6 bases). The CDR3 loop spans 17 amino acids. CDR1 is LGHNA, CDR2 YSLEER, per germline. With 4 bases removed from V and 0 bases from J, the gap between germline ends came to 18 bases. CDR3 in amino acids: CASSLLWTEKMNTEAFF. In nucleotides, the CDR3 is TGCGCCAGCAGCCTTCTCTGGACAGAGAAGATGAACACTGAAGCTTTCTTT.

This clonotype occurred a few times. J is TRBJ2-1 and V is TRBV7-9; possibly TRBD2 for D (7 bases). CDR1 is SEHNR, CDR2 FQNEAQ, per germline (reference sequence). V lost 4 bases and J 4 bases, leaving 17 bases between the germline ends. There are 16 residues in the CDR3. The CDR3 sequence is CASSSRGGSRYNEQFF. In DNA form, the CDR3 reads TGTGCCAGCAGCTCTAGGGGGGGTTCTAGGTACAATGAGCAGTTCTTC.

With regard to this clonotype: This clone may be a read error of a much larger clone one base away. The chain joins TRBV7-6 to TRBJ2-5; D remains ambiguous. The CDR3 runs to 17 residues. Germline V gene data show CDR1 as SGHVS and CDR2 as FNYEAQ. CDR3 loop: CASSTGAWAESQDTQYF. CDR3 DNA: TGTGCCAGCAGCACCGGTGCGTGGGCGGAAAGCCAAGACACCCAGTACTTC.

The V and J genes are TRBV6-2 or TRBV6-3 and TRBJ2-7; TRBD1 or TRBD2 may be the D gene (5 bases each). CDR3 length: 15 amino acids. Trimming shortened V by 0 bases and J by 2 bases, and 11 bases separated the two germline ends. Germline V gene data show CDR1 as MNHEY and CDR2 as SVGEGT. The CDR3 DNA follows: TGTGCCAGCAGTTACTCCCCCGGGGCCACCTACGAGCAGTACGTC. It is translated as CASSYSPGATYEQYV.

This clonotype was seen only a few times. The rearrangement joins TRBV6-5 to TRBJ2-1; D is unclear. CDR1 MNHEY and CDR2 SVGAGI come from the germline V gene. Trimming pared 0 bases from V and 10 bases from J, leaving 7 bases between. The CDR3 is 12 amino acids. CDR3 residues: CASSYSFDEQFF. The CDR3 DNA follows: TGTGCCAGCAGTTACTCGTTTGACGAGCAGTTCTTC.

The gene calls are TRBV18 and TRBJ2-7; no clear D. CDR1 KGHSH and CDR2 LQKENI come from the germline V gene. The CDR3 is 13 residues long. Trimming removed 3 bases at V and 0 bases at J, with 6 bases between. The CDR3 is CASSPESSYEQYV. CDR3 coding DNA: TGTGCCAGCTCACCGGAGAGCTCCTACGAGCAGTACGTC.

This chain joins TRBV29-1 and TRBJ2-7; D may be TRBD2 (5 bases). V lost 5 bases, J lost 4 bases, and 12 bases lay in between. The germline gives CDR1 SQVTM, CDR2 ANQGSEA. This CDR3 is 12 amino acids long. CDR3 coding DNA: TGCAGCGTTCTTGTCGGGGATTACGAGCAGTACTTC. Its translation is CSVLVGDYEQYF.

CDR3 amino acids: CASSSGQAYYGYTF. The CDR3 DNA sequence: TGTGCCAGCAGTTCGGGACAGGCCTACTATGGCTACACCTTC. This chain joins TRBV12-3 or TRBV12-4 and TRBJ1-2, with TRBD1 matching over 8 bases. J was trimmed by 3 bases and V by 4 bases; bases with no gene match: 4. CDR3 length: 14 amino acids.

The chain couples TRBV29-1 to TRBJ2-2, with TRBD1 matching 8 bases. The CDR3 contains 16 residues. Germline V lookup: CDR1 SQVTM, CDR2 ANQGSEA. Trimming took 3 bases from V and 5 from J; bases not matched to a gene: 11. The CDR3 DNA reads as TGCAGCGTTGAGGAGGACAGGGATATGTATACCGGGGAGCTGTTTTTT. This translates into CSVEEDRDMYTGELFF.

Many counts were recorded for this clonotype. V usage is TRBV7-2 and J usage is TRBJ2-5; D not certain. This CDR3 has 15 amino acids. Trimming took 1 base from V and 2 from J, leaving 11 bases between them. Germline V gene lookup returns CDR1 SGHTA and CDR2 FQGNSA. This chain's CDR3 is CASSLVGSYQETQYF. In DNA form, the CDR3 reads TGTGCCAGCAGCTTAGTCGGCAGCTATCAAGAGACCCAGTACTTC.